The 28 T cell receptor beta chains reported below all come from one sample, sequenced in a study of spatial heterogeneity in lung cancer. The time point was: blood at routine non-recurrence follow-up after resection. A single record per CDR3 protein comes from TCRdb applying MiXCR to the 5' RACE reads. The table lists 25,000 to 35,000 distinct CDR3 sequences, less than 6.5% of them singletons. The sample was PBMCs, taken at follow-up. The source is a female donor with early-stage non-small cell lung cancer.

This clonotype was counted many times. V usage is TRBV12-3 or TRBV12-4 and J usage is TRBJ1-1, with 8 bases fitting TRBD1. The CDR3 covers 14 residues. J gave up 4 bases and V 5 bases, and 6 bases lay outside the gene matches. CDR3 sequence (DNA): TGTGCCAGCAGTGATGGACAGGGTCCCACTGAAGCTTTCTTT. Translation gives CASSDGQGPTEAFF.

This clonotype was detected ten times or more. The rearrangement joins TRBV5-1 to TRBJ2-3; 12 bases match TRBD2. Trimming at V came to 1 base and at J to 0 bases, leaving 12 bases not matched to a gene. The CDR3 sequence is 20 residues long. Germline CDR1 reads SGHRS; CDR2 reads YFSETQ. The DNA of the CDR3 is TGCGCCAGCAGCTTGAGGCCTAGCGGGGGGGCGCACTATAGCACAGATACGCAGTATTTT. This codes for CASSLRPSGGAHYSTDTQYF.

V usage is TRBV12-5 and J usage is TRBJ1-1; TRBD1 aligns across 7 bases. J gave up 1 base and V 10 bases, and 6 bases lay outside the gene matches. Germline CDR1 and CDR2: LGHNT and FRNRAP. This CDR3 region has 13 residues. The CDR3, as DNA: TGTGCTAACCACAGGGGAGGGAACACTGAAGCTTTCTTT. It encodes CANHRGGNTEAFF.

This clonotype was recorded many times. The chain employs TRBV18 and TRBJ2-7, with D perhaps matching TRBD2 (6 bases). There are 14 residues in the CDR3. Trimming took 3 bases from V and 5 from J, leaving 14 bases between them. The germline CDR1 and CDR2 sequences are KGHSH and LQKENI. CDR3 amino acids: CASSPRPRGDEQYF. CDR3 nucleotide sequence: TGTGCCAGCTCACCCCGGCCGCGGGGAGACGAGCAGTACTTC.

In its sample, this clonotype was seen many times. The chain uses TRBV9 and TRBJ2-3, with 8 bases identical to TRBD2. CDR1 SGDLS and CDR2 YYNGEE come from the germline V gene. The CDR3 has 14 amino acids. V was clipped by 5 bases and J by 4 bases; unmatched bases: 6. CDR3 protein: CASSRGGGPDTQYF. The CDR3 DNA is TGTGCCAGCAGTCGGGGGGGCGGCCCAGATACGCAGTATTTT.

In its sample, this clonotype was seen many times. V and J are TRBV3-1 and TRBJ2-1; no firm D call. There are 13 residues in the CDR3. Germline CDR1 is LGHDT and CDR2 is YNNKEL (reference sequence). Trimming pared 4 bases from V and 3 bases from J, leaving 7 bases between. CDR3 protein: CASSLTDYNEQFF. In nucleotides, the CDR3 is TGTGCCAGCAGCCTTACCGACTACAATGAGCAGTTCTTC.

CDR3 coding DNA: TGTGCCAGCAGCTTAGCAGGGTTGAACACTGAAGCTTTCTTT. Translation gives CASSLAGLNTEAFF. This sequence joins TRBV7-2 and TRBJ1-1; D not resolved. The CDR3 spans 14 residues. Trimming shortened V by 0 bases and J by 0 bases, and 5 bases separated the two germline ends. CDR1 SGHTA and CDR2 FQGNSA come from the germline V gene.

The sample holds many counts of this clonotype. The chain has TRBV7-7 and TRBJ2-1; the D gene could be TRBD1 or TRBD2 (6 bases each). V shed 1 base and J shed 2 bases, with 15 bases lying between them. There are 17 residues in the CDR3. Per the germline V gene, CDR1 is SSHAT and CDR2 is FNYEAQ (reference sequence). The CDR3 loop reads CASSLVSGGRTYNEQFF. As DNA, the CDR3 is TGTGCCAGCAGCTTAGTAAGTGGGGGGCGGACCTACAATGAGCAGTTCTTC.

This clonotype turned up a few times. The V gene is TRBV3-1, the J gene TRBJ1-6, with 7 bases matching TRBD1. CDR3 length: 13 residues. V lost 7 bases and J lost 7; bases outside the gene matches: 4. Per germline, CDR1 LGHDT and CDR2 YNNKEL (reference sequence). This CDR3 is CASNRQGNSPLHF. The CDR3 DNA sequence: TGTGCCAGCAACCGACAGGGAAATTCACCCCTCCACTTT.

Many counts were recorded for this clonotype. The chain has TRBV29-1 and TRBJ1-2; D is uncertain. With 3 bases removed from V and 2 bases from J, the gap between germline ends came to 7 bases. The CDR3 is 12 amino acids. Germline-derived CDR1 and CDR2 are SQVTM and ANQGSEA. DNA of the CDR3: TGCAGCGTTGAGCTGGGGAACTATGGCTACACCTTC. As protein: CSVELGNYGYTF. The whole variable domain, filled in from reference TRBV29-1 and TRBJ1-2, reads SAVISQKPSRDICQRGTSLTIQCQVDSQVTMMFWYRQQPGQSLTLIATANQGSEATYESGFVIDKFPISRPNLTFSTLTVSNMSPEDSSIYLCSVELGNYGYTFGSGTRLTVV.

The rearrangement joins TRBV12-3 or TRBV12-4 to TRBJ1-5; a possible D gene is TRBD1 (6 bases). With 5 bases removed from V and 4 bases from J, the gap between germline ends came to 12 bases. The CDR3 length is 14 residues. CDR3 sequence (DNA): TGTGCCAGCAGTCCCCAGGGGACGAATCAGCCCCAGCATTTT. Amino acid sequence: CASSPQGTNQPQHF.

This clonotype qualifies as large. The CDR3 loop reads CSVVEGSTTYGYTF. The DNA for the CDR3 is TGCAGCGTTGTCGAGGGGTCCACGACCTATGGCTACACCTTC. The chain is built from TRBV29-1 and TRBJ1-2, with a weak D call TRBD1 (5 bases). The CDR3 is 14 residues long. Trimming left V 4 bases short and J 4 bases short, with 16 bases between. Germline V lookup: CDR1 SQVTM, CDR2 ANQGSEA.

This clonotype has at least ten counts. The rearrangement uses TRBV6-5 and TRBJ1-6, with D tentatively TRBD1 (6 bases). There are 14 residues in the CDR3. Germline CDR1 reads MNHEY; CDR2 reads SVGAGI. The V and J ends lost 6 bases and 7 bases respectively, with 13 bases between them. CDR3 bases: TGTGCCAGCAGGTGGGGGCCACCGAATTCACCCCTCCACTTT. This gives the protein CASRWGPPNSPLHF.

Ten or more counts support this clonotype. The chain has TRBV5-5 and TRBJ2-7, with D perhaps TRBD2 (6 bases). Per the germline V gene, CDR1 is SGHKS and CDR2 is YYEKEE (reference sequence). Between the trimmed V and J ends, which lost 3 bases and 1 base, there was a span of 14 bases. The CDR3 length is 15 residues. CDR3 loop: CASSYSDGGSYEQYF. The DNA for the CDR3 is TGTGCCAGCAGCTACTCCGACGGAGGGTCCTACGAGCAGTACTTC.

Ten or more counts support this clonotype. This sequence joins TRBV4-3 and TRBJ2-3; 9 nucleotides match TRBD2. V lost 0 bases and J lost 10; bases outside the gene matches: 5. The CDR3 has 14 amino acids. Germline CDR1 is LGHNA and CDR2 is YSLEER. This chain's CDR3 is CASSQDRGLAAQYF. CDR3 nucleotides: TGCGCCAGCAGCCAAGATCGGGGACTAGCTGCGCAGTATTTT.

The V and J genes are TRBV21-1 and TRBJ2-7; the table's D call of TRBD2 was not tested on the DNA. TRBV21-1 is a known pseudogene. The CDR3 extends over 19 amino acids. CDR3 region: CASSKETPPRGRDHYEQYF. The CDR3 DNA is TGTGCCAGCAGCAAAGAAACCCCCCCTCGCGGGAGGGATCACTACGAGCAGTACTTC.

This clonotype was found many times. The chain is built from TRBV7-4 and TRBJ2-3; a possible D gene is TRBD2 (6 bases). The CDR3 extends over 18 amino acids. Trimming left V 1 base short and J 0 bases short, with 17 bases between. CDR1 and CDR2 (germline): SGHVT, SQSDAQ. This CDR3 is CASSLGPGLLESTDTQYF. The CDR3 DNA follows: TGTGCCAGCAGCTTAGGGCCGGGACTTCTAGAGAGCACAGATACGCAGTATTTT.

This clonotype was recorded at least ten times. The genes are TRBV20-1 and TRBJ2-1; the D gene could be TRBD1 or TRBD2 (5 bases each). CDR3 length equals 14 residues. Per the germline V gene, CDR1 is DFQATT and CDR2 is SNEGSKA (reference sequence). Deletions cut 0 bases from V and 6 bases from J, with 12 bases between. The CDR3 nucleotides are TGCAGTGCTAGAGATGGGGGAAAGGTCAATGAGCAGTTCTTC. Translated: CSARDGGKVNEQFF.

This clonotype was counted at least ten times. The V call is TRBV7-9, the J call TRBJ2-2; 12 nucleotides align to TRBD2. The germline gives CDR1 SEHNR, CDR2 FQNEAQ (reference sequence). The V and J ends lost 5 bases and 4 bases, in that order; junction bases with no gene match: 11. The CDR3 covers 18 residues. The CDR3 region is CASSPKLRLAGATGELFF. In nucleotides, the CDR3 is TGTGCCAGCAGCCCGAAGCTTAGACTAGCGGGAGCCACCGGGGAGCTGTTTTTT.

In regard to this clonotype: One base away lies a much larger clone, so this may be a sequencing read error. This CDR3 is missing its conserved last phenylalanine or tryptophan, likely due to a read error. The V and J genes are TRBV7-2 and TRBJ2-7; TRBD1 or TRBD2 may be the D gene (5 bases each). V was cut by 0 bases and J by 6 bases, with 9 bases left in between. This CDR3 region has 13 residues. Germline V gives CDR1 SGHTA, CDR2 FQGNSA. This CDR3 is CASSLARGVEQYL. In DNA, the CDR3 is TGTGCCAGCAGCTTAGCGCGAGGGGTCGAGCAGTACCTC.

This clonotype was seen at least ten times. The V and J genes are TRBV18 and TRBJ1-1; possibly TRBD1 for D (5 bases). V was clipped by 1 base and J by 5 bases, with 11 bases between them. This CDR3 spans 14 amino acids. Per germline, CDR1 KGHSH and CDR2 LQKENI. CDR3: CASSPLGARTEAFF. In nucleotides, the CDR3 is TGTGCCAGCTCACCACTAGGGGCCCGAACTGAAGCTTTCTTT. The whole variable domain, remainder taken from reference TRBV18 and TRBJ1-1, is NAGVMQNPRHLVRRRGQEARLRCSPMKGHSHVYWYRQLPEEGLKFMVYLQKENIIDESGMPKERFSAEFPKEGPSILRIQQVVRGDSAAYFCASSPLGARTEAFFGQGTRLTVV.

This clonotype was detected ten times or more. This chain's CDR3 is CASSLDEGGTEAFF. In nucleotides, the CDR3 is TGTGCCAGCAGCTTAGACGAGGGGGGCACTGAAGCTTTCTTT. The chain combines TRBV7-6 with TRBJ1-1; D possibly corresponds to TRBD1 (6 bases). Germline V gives CDR1 SGHVS, CDR2 FNYEAQ. The CDR3 loop spans 14 amino acids. The V end lost 1 base, the J end lost 4 bases, and 10 bases lay between the germline ends.

This clonotype appeared many times. As DNA, the CDR3 is TGCAGTGCCAAACAGGATACTAGCACAGATACGCAGTATTTT. Translated, it gives CSAKQDTSTDTQYF. This chain joins TRBV20-1 and TRBJ2-3; perhaps TRBD1 as D (5 bases). Per the germline V gene, CDR1 is DFQATT and CDR2 is SNEGSKA (reference sequence). V lost 6 bases, J lost 0 bases, and 13 bases lay in between. The CDR3 is 14 residues long.

This clonotype was detected ten times or more. For the CDR3, the DNA is TGTGCCAGCAGCGTAGGAAAGACCCAGTACTTC. Translation: CASSVGKTQYF. The gene calls are TRBV9 and TRBJ2-5; no clear D gene. Between the trimmed V and J ends, which lost 0 bases and 6 bases, there was a span of 3 bases. The CDR3 is 11 residues long. Germline V gene data show CDR1 as SGDLS and CDR2 as YYNGEE.

In the case of this clonotype: With a much larger clone just one base away, this may be a read error. This rearrangement joins TRBV19 to TRBJ2-2; perhaps TRBD1 as D (6 bases). With 2 bases removed from V and 0 bases from J, the gap between germline ends came to 22 bases. The CDR3 is 20 residues long. CDR1 is LNHDA and CDR2 is SQIVND in the germline V gene (reference sequence). Here the CDR3 reads CASSISQYGAGATNTGELFF. In nucleotides, the CDR3 is TGTGCCAGTAGTATATCCCAGTACGGGGCAGGGGCGACGAACACCGGGGAGCTGTTTTTT. The full variable domain, rest sourced from reference TRBV19 and TRBJ2-2, is DGGITQSPKYLFRKEGQNVTLSCEQNLNHDAMYWYRQDPGQGLRLIYYSQIVNDFQKGDIAEGYSVSREKKESFPLTVTSAQKNPTAFYLCASSISQYGAGATNTGELFFGEGSRLTVL.

This clonotype was seen more than once but under ten times. CDR3 coding DNA: TGTGCCAGCATACAGGGGGGGTCAACCGGGGAGCTGTTTTTT. It is translated as CASIQGGSTGELFF. This chain joins TRBV2 and TRBJ2-2; tentatively, D is TRBD1 (8 bases). V lost 7 bases and J lost 5, with 14 bases in between. This CDR3 contains 14 residues. The germline gives CDR1 SNHLY, CDR2 FYNNEI.

This clonotype was observed a handful of times. V and J are TRBV7-9 and TRBJ2-5; D might be TRBD2 (5 bases). Trimming cost V 3 bases and J 5 bases, with 13 bases left between them. CDR3 length: 14 residues. In germline, CDR1 is SEHNR, CDR2 FQNEAQ (reference sequence). The CDR3 spells CASSFGLPPETQYF. CDR3 bases: TGTGCCAGCAGCTTCGGACTCCCTCCGGAGACCCAGTACTTC. Combining the CDR3 with reference TRBV7-9 and TRBJ2-5 gives the whole variable domain DTGVSQNPRHKITKRGQNVTFRCDPISEHNRLYWYRQTLGQGPEFLTYFQNEAQLEKSRLLSDRFSAERPKGSFSTLEIQRTEQGDSAMYLCASSFGLPPETQYFGPGTRLLVL.

This clonotype was counted ten times or more. This CDR3 is CASSPPRLAGVADTQYF. Written as DNA, the CDR3 is TGTGCCAGCAGCCCCCCAAGACTAGCGGGAGTCGCAGATACGCAGTATTTT. V and J are TRBV3-1 and TRBJ2-3; 12 positions agree with TRBD2. The CDR3 covers 17 residues. Germline loops: CDR1 LGHDT, CDR2 YNNKEL (reference sequence). V was clipped by 4 bases and J by 4 bases; unmatched bases: 9.